Each of the 19 T cell receptor beta chains below was sequenced from the same sample in a study of cytomegalovirus exposure and HLA in healthy donors. 60 Vbeta and 13 Jbeta primers were used in PCR. Repertoires were generated with immunoSEQ multiplex PCR, while TCRdb's copy carries only in-frame clones and drops some. The sample lists some 110,000 clones, 69% occurring once. The sequencing sample was made of PBMCs. The receptors were gathered from a young man in good health and CMV-seronegative.

In this sample, this clone turned up once. The J gene is TRBJ2-5, the V gene TRBV5-1; no definite D call. The germline gives CDR1 SGHRS, CDR2 YFSETQ. Trimming shortened V by 0 bases and J by 1 base, and 13 bases separated the two germline ends. The CDR3 contains 16 residues. The CDR3 DNA sequence: TGCGCCAGCAGCTTGGTACCCATTTCGGGCCAAGAGACCCAGTACTTC. Translating gives CASSLVPISGQETQYF.

The V gene is TRBV5-1, the J gene TRBJ2-5; 8 bases match TRBD1. Germline V CDR1 and CDR2: SGHRS, YFSETQ. The CDR3 loop spans 14 amino acids. The V gene end was trimmed by 4 bases and the J gene end by 7 bases; junction bases not matched to a gene: 9. The CDR3, as DNA: TGCGCCAGCAGCCCGGACAGGGAAGGCGGGACCCAGTACTTC. Its translation: CASSPDREGGTQYF.

The chain's CDR3 is CASSQGFANVLTF. The CDR3 DNA reads as TGTGCCAGCAGCCAGGGATTCGCCAACGTCCTGACTTTC. V gene TRBV28 combines with J gene TRBJ2-6; D might be TRBD1 (5 bases). The V end was cut by 6 bases, the J end by 7 bases, with 10 bases between. This CDR3 has 13 residues. Germline V CDR1 and CDR2: MDHEN, SYDVKM. Full variable domain (remainder filled in from reference TRBV28 and TRBJ2-6): DVKVTQSSRYLVKRTGEKVFLECVQDMDHENMFWYRQDPGLGLRLIYFSYDVKMKEKGDIPEGYSVSREKKERFSLILESASTNQTSMYLCASSQGFANVLTFGAGSRLTVL.

This clone occurred a few times. The chain links TRBV6-6 to TRBJ1-2, with D unresolved. The germline V gene encodes CDR1 MNHNY and CDR2 SVGAGI (reference sequence). Deletions cut 6 bases from V and 4 bases from J, with 15 bases between. This CDR3 is 14 amino acids long. This CDR3 is CASSLLGQGYGYTF. The CDR3 DNA reads as TGTGCCAGCAGCCTACTGGGCCAAGGCTATGGCTACACCTTC.

This chain connects TRBV11-2 to TRBJ1-2; TRBD1 agrees at 8 bases. J gave up 7 bases and V 5 bases, and 9 bases lay outside the gene matches. Germline values: CDR1 SGHAT, CDR2 FQNNGV. The CDR3 runs 14 residues. The CDR3 is CASSPNRGASGYTF. The CDR3 nucleotides read TGTGCCAGCAGCCCAAACAGGGGGGCGAGTGGCTACACCTTC.

This clone is a singleton in its sample. This chain links TRBV30 with TRBJ1-3; D gene ambiguous. V lost 4 bases to trimming and J lost 3 bases, with 10 bases between them. CDR1 is GTSNPN and CDR2 is SVGIG in the germline V gene (reference sequence). This CDR3 spans 13 amino acids. CDR3 in DNA: TGTGCCTGGATCCGAGAGGATGGAAACACCATATATTTT. Translation: CAWIREDGNTIYF.

The rearrangement links TRBV2 to TRBJ2-2, with D unclear. CDR3 length equals 13 residues. Germline CDR1 SNHLY, CDR2 FYNNEI. Trimming removed 5 bases at V and 3 bases at J, with 7 bases between. The CDR3 spells CASSREDTGELFF. CDR3 sequence (DNA): TGTGCCAGCAGTCGAGAGGACACCGGGGAGCTGTTTTTT.

The gene calls are TRBV10-3 and TRBJ2-4; 7 positions agree with TRBD1. This CDR3 spans 16 amino acids. The J segment lost 3 bases and the V segment lost 5 bases, leaving 10 bases of the junction unmatched. Germline CDR1 and CDR2: ENHRY and SYGVKD. The CDR3 here is CAISFDRDNDKNIQYF. As DNA, the CDR3 is TGTGCCATCAGTTTTGACAGGGATAATGACAAAAACATTCAGTACTTC.

The CDR3, as DNA: TGTGCCTGGAGTGGACTAGGACAAGAGAGTTGCTACTTC. Its protein product is CAWSGLGQESCYF. V usage is TRBV30 and J usage is TRBJ2-5; TRBD2 might be the D (6 bases). Germline values: CDR1 GTSNPN, CDR2 SVGIG (reference sequence). The CDR3 runs to 13 residues. V was cut by 1 base and J by 14 bases, with 20 bases left in between.

This clone has only one observation. The rearrangement joins TRBV5-3 to TRBJ2-4; TRBD2 agrees at 8 bases. TRBV5-3 is an ORF, and what it does is uncertain. Trimming cost V 0 bases and J 3 bases; bases outside gene matches: 2. CDR3 length: 15 amino acids. The CDR3 protein is CARSLAGGFKNIQYF. The CDR3 nucleotides read TGTGCCAGAAGCTTGGCGGGAGGGTTCAAAAACATTCAGTACTTC.

This chain joins TRBV28 and TRBJ2-7; 9 bases agree with TRBD1. The CDR3 contains 14 residues. From germline, CDR1 is MDHEN and CDR2 SYDVKM. J lost 5 bases, V lost 5 bases, and 7 bases had no gene match. The DNA for the CDR3 is TGTGCCAGCAGTGCCCCCGGGACAGGGCACGAGCAGTACTTC. Translating it yields CASSAPGTGHEQYF.

The chain has TRBV6-1 and TRBJ2-2, with unresolved D. Germline CDR1 is MNHNS and CDR2 is SASEGT. V lost 7 bases and J lost 1, with 4 bases in between. This CDR3 has 12 residues. The CDR3: CASNRNTGELFF. DNA of the CDR3: TGTGCCAGCAACAGGAACACCGGGGAGCTGTTTTTT.

J is TRBJ2-1 and V is TRBV6-4; perhaps TRBD2 as D (7 bases). V was shortened by 4 bases and J by 8 bases, with 18 bases between the two germline ends. This CDR3 has 15 residues. Germline values: CDR1 MRHNA, CDR2 SNTAGT. This CDR3 reads CASSAQGGGRDEQFF. The CDR3 DNA reads TGTGCCAGCAGTGCCCAAGGAGGGGGGAGGGATGAGCAGTTCTTC.

The rearrangement links TRBV4-2 to TRBJ2-3; TRBD2 matches at 9 bases. The CDR3 spans 17 residues. J was trimmed by 2 bases and V by 0 bases; bases with no gene match: 6. The germline CDR1 and CDR2 sequences are LGHNA and YNFKEQ. In DNA form, the CDR3 reads TGTGCCAGCAGCCAAGAAGCTCGCGGGAGGGCCACAGATACGCAGTATTTT. It encodes CASSQEARGRATDTQYF.

The gene calls are TRBV29-1 and TRBJ1-2, with 10 bases that match TRBD1. V lost 2 bases and J lost 2; bases outside the gene matches: 11. Per germline, CDR1 SQVTM and CDR2 ANQGSEA. This CDR3 is built from 17 residues. CDR3 sequence: CSVETGGDRGGNYGYTF. DNA of the CDR3: TGCAGCGTTGAAACTGGGGGGGACAGGGGCGGGAACTATGGCTACACCTTC.

The chain uses TRBV7-9 and TRBJ1-2, with TRBD1 matching over 10 bases. V lost 6 bases, J lost 2 bases, and 3 bases stayed unmatched. The CDR3 consists of 14 residues. Germline CDR1 SEHNR, CDR2 FQNEAQ (reference sequence). The CDR3 sequence: CASSRDRGNYGYTF. Here the CDR3 DNA reads TGTGCCAGCAGTCGGGACAGGGGAAACTATGGCTACACCTTC.

This clone occurred once. This sequence joins TRBV4-1 and TRBJ2-1; a weak D match, TRBD2 (6 bases). Per the germline V gene, CDR1 is MGHRA and CDR2 is YSYEKL. This CDR3 has 15 residues. Between the trimmed V and J ends, which lost 1 base and 4 bases, there was a span of 11 bases. The CDR3 DNA reads as TGCGCCAGCAGCCAAGTCCTTGCGGGATACAATGAGCAGTTCTTC. Its translation: CASSQVLAGYNEQFF.

The rearrangement joins TRBV4-2 to TRBJ2-3; D may be TRBD2 (6 bases). The V gene lost 0 bases and the J gene lost 6 bases, with 19 bases spanning the gap. Germline CDR1 and CDR2: LGHNA and YNFKEQ. The CDR3 totals 17 residues. CDR3 in DNA: TGTGCCAGCAGCCAAGAGGTGGGAGGCCTGATACGGGATACGCAGTATTTT. This sequence encodes CASSQEVGGLIRDTQYF.

The J gene is TRBJ2-1, the V gene TRBV4-2; 7 positions match TRBD2. J gave up 7 bases and V 3 bases, and 12 bases lay outside the gene matches. Germline lookup yields CDR1 LGHNA and CDR2 YNFKEQ. This CDR3 region has 16 residues. CDR3 protein: CASSQGTGGSRNEQFF. In DNA, the CDR3 is TGTGCCAGCAGCCAGGGGACTGGCGGGAGCAGGAATGAGCAGTTCTTC.